The 30 T cell receptor beta chains presented below share a single source sample, sequenced in a study of shared clonotypes between healthy human individuals. TCRdb's copy holds only in-frame clones and misses some; the assay was immunoSEQ multiplex PCR. The sample includes over a million clones, roughly 74% of them seen just once. Sequenced sample: memory CD4+ T cells from PBMCs. This sample's subset: CD45RA-negative fraction. These receptor sequences come from a man between 18 and 35 years old in good health. Some clones in this sample may be carry-over from other donors' samples.

This clone was seen only once. The J gene is TRBJ2-7, the V gene TRBV15; D not resolved. The germline V gene encodes CDR1 LNHNV and CDR2 YYDKDF (reference sequence). V dropped 0 bases and J dropped 6 bases, with 6 bases sitting between them. The CDR3 spans 12 residues. As DNA, the CDR3 is TGTGCCACCAGCAGAGACAGAGTCGAGCAGTACTTC. Translation gives CATSRDRVEQYF.

This clone appeared a few times. V and J are TRBV2 and TRBJ1-1; 7 bases agree with TRBD1. The CDR3 extends over 14 amino acids. Germline CDR1 and CDR2: SNHLY and FYNNEI. V was clipped by 4 bases and J by 6 bases; unmatched bases: 8. CDR3 protein: CASSVTGIPSEAFF. The CDR3 DNA reads as TGTGCCAGCAGTGTGACAGGGATTCCCTCTGAAGCTTTCTTT.

This chain uses TRBV6-6 with TRBJ1-1; TRBD1 aligns across 8 bases. Germline lookup yields CDR1 MNHNY and CDR2 SVGAGI (reference sequence). The CDR3 sequence is 13 residues long. After removal of 2 bases from V and 10 bases from J, the junction contained 6 bases not matched to a gene. Here the CDR3 DNA reads TGTGCCAGCAGTTACGCCGGACAGGGCGCAGCTTTCTTT. This translates into CASSYAGQGAAFF.

CDR3 in DNA: TGTGCCTGGAGGGATAGCGGAGCGCGGTCCTACAATGAGCAGTTCTTC. It specifies CAWRDSGARSYNEQFF. This rearrangement joins TRBV30 to TRBJ2-1, with D perhaps matching TRBD2 (6 bases). The ends were cut back, 3 bases at V and 1 base at J, with 16 bases in the middle. The CDR3 has 16 residues. Germline CDR1 GTSNPN, CDR2 SVGIG (reference sequence).

Ten or more counts support this clone. This rearrangement joins TRBV6-5 to TRBJ1-4; D gene ambiguous. Between the trimmed V and J ends, which lost 2 bases and 0 bases, there was a span of 4 bases. Germline V CDR1 and CDR2: MNHEY, SVGAGI. CDR3 length: 14 amino acids. CDR3 in DNA: TGTGCCAGCAGTTACGGGACAACTAATGAAAAACTGTTTTTT. Translating it yields CASSYGTTNEKLFF.

The chain is built from TRBV25-1 and TRBJ1-1; 8 bases fit TRBD1. CDR3 length: 13 amino acids. Losses at the gene ends were 8 bases for V and 3 bases for J; bases not matched to a gene: 5. The V gene's germline CDR1 is MGHDK and CDR2 SYGVNS. CDR3 nucleotides: TGTGCCAGCGAGGGACAGGTCGACACTGAAGCTTTCTTT. Its protein product is CASEGQVDTEAFF.

The gene calls are TRBV7-6 and TRBJ1-2; TRBD1 agrees at 7 bases. CDR3 length: 13 residues. Germline CDR1 and CDR2: SGHVS and FNYEAQ. The junction had 4 bases not matched to a gene; V was cut back by 7 bases and J by 2 bases. The CDR3 DNA follows: TGTGCCAGCATGGGGACAGTAAACTATGGCTACACCTTC. Translating it yields CASMGTVNYGYTF.

V usage is TRBV6-6 and J usage is TRBJ2-1; D gene unclear. Trimming took 5 bases from V and 9 from J, leaving 17 bases between them. CDR1 and CDR2 from the germline V gene are MNHNY and SVGAGI (reference sequence). The CDR3 has 14 amino acids. The CDR3 DNA reads TGTGCCAGCAGTCACCTGACCGATAGGCCTGAGCAGTTCTTC. Amino acids: CASSHLTDRPEQFF.

CDR3 protein: CASSPPSTGFTGELFF. The CDR3 nucleotides are TGTGCCAGCTCACCACCATCGACAGGCTTCACCGGGGAGCTGTTTTTT. The rearrangement joins TRBV18 to TRBJ2-2; TRBD1 is a possible D gene (6 bases). Germline loops: CDR1 KGHSH, CDR2 LQKENI. The V gene lost 0 bases and the J gene lost 4 bases, with 12 bases spanning the gap. There are 16 residues in the CDR3.

The chain links TRBV7-2 to TRBJ1-1, with a weak D call TRBD1 (5 bases). The germline gives CDR1 SGHTA, CDR2 FQGNSA. Between the trimmed V and J ends, which lost 2 bases and 5 bases, there was a span of 9 bases. The CDR3 consists of 13 residues. The CDR3 reads CASSLTGRTEAFF. The CDR3 nucleotides are TGTGCCAGCAGCTTAACAGGCAGGACTGAAGCTTTCTTT.

In regard to this clone: No conserved phenylalanine or tryptophan is present at the end of the CDR3, so a read error is the likely explanation. This chain joins TRBV19 and TRBJ1-1, with D uncertain. Germline CDR1 and CDR2: LNHDA and SQIVND (reference sequence). The CDR3 loop spans 11 amino acids. V was shortened by 5 bases and J by 9 bases, with 10 bases between the two germline ends. The CDR3 is CASSDSWKAFL. The CDR3 bases are TGTGCCAGTAGTGATTCGTGGAAAGCTTTCCTT.

V is TRBV28 and J is TRBJ2-7; 11 nucleotides agree with TRBD2. The CDR3 has 16 residues. In germline, CDR1 is MDHEN, CDR2 SYDVKM. V was clipped by 1 base and J by 4 bases; unmatched bases: 6. Here the CDR3 DNA reads TGTGCCAGCAGTTTATCACTAGCGGGAGTCGGGTACGAGCAGTACTTC. Translating it yields CASSLSLAGVGYEQYF.

The CDR3 sequence: CASSLEASGSGGTQYF. CDR3 DNA sequence: TGCGCCAGCAGCTTGGAGGCTAGCGGGAGTGGGGGGACCCAGTACTTC. The genes are TRBV5-1 and TRBJ2-5; 10 nucleotides match TRBD2. J was trimmed by 7 bases and V by 0 bases; bases with no gene match: 9. The CDR3 runs to 16 residues. Germline V CDR1 and CDR2: SGHRS, YFSETQ.

About this clone: The junction does not match germline at one end; this may be a read error. The chain has TRBV6-5 and TRBJ2-1; D not certain. CDR1 and CDR2 from the germline V gene are MNHEY and SVGAGI. The CDR3 runs to 15 residues. DNA of the CDR3: TGTGCCTGCAGTTACGGACCGAGCTCCTACAATGAGCAGTTCTTC. Translated, it gives CACSYGPSSYNEQFF.

This chain connects TRBV6-1 to TRBJ1-3; D not certain. Germline V gene sequence: CDR1 MNHNS, CDR2 SASEGT. V was shortened by 1 base and J by 3 bases, with 16 bases between the two germline ends. CDR3 length equals 17 residues. The CDR3, as DNA: TGTGCCAGCAGTGAAGTCTTCGTCAACCTGGGTGGAAACACCATATATTTT. It yields the protein CASSEVFVNLGGNTIYF.

The J gene is TRBJ2-7, the V gene TRBV2, with unresolved D. Germline V gene lookup returns CDR1 SNHLY and CDR2 FYNNEI. The CDR3 sequence is 12 residues long. Trimming pared 5 bases from V and 3 bases from J, leaving 8 bases between. CDR3: CASSLDLYEQYF. In nucleotides, the CDR3 is TGTGCCAGCAGTTTGGACCTCTACGAGCAGTACTTC.

The V and J genes are TRBV13 and TRBJ2-1; TRBD2 matches 8 bases. The CDR3 totals 15 residues. Germline values: CDR1 PRHDT, CDR2 FYEKMQ (reference sequence). V trimming: 0 bases; J trimming: 8 bases; junction bases outside the gene matches: 6. CDR3 amino acids: CASSLGGRARYEQFF. CDR3 bases: TGTGCCAGCAGCTTAGGCGGGAGGGCCCGATATGAGCAGTTCTTC.

V is TRBV21-1 and J is TRBJ1-5; the table's D call, TRBD1, has no DNA check behind it. TRBV21-1 corresponds to a pseudogene. The CDR3 covers 13 residues. The CDR3 loop is CASITGGDQPQHF. The CDR3 nucleotides are TGTGCCAGCATCACAGGGGGTGATCAGCCCCAGCATTTT.

This chain connects TRBV30 to TRBJ2-7; 8 positions agree with TRBD2. The J segment lost 6 bases and the V segment lost 5 bases, leaving 3 bases of the junction unmatched. This CDR3 has 11 residues. Germline-derived CDR1 and CDR2 are GTSNPN and SVGIG (reference sequence). The DNA of the CDR3 is TGTGCCTGGCAAAGCGGGGGCGAGCAGTACTTC. This gives the protein CAWQSGGEQYF.

The genes are TRBV30 and TRBJ1-2; 11 positions match TRBD1. The CDR3 runs to 13 residues. Per germline, CDR1 GTSNPN and CDR2 SVGIG (reference sequence). V lost 7 bases, J lost 6 bases, and 7 bases stayed unmatched. CDR3 residues: CASTDRGRDGYTF. DNA of the CDR3: TGTGCCTCAACGGACAGGGGGCGGGATGGCTACACCTTC.

V usage is TRBV5-1 and J usage is TRBJ2-7; tentatively, D is TRBD2 (6 bases). This CDR3 contains 13 residues. Germline CDR1 SGHRS, CDR2 YFSETQ. V lost 4 bases to trimming and J lost 3 bases, with 11 bases between them. Here the CDR3 reads CASSMTRSYEQYF. The CDR3 DNA is TGCGCCAGCAGCATGACTAGAAGCTACGAGCAGTACTTC.

This chain uses TRBV29-1 with TRBJ1-2; 8 bases line up with TRBD1. The germline V gene encodes CDR1 SQVTM and CDR2 ANQGSEA. The length of the CDR3 is 13 residues. V was pared by 6 bases and J by 4 bases, with 7 bases of the junction left unmatched. CDR3 coding DNA: TGCAGCGTCGTTGGACAGGGCGGCTATGGCTACACCTTC. This sequence encodes CSVVGQGGYGYTF.

On this clone itself: A much larger clone differs by one base, so this may be a read error. Other nucleotide sequences from this sample produce the same CDR3. The chain carries TRBV7-2 and TRBJ2-1; D call uncertain. From germline, CDR1 is SGHTA and CDR2 FQGNSA. The CDR3 runs to 12 residues. V lost 3 bases and J lost 7, with 7 bases in between. As DNA, the CDR3 is TGTGCCAGCAGCTTCTCCTGGAATGAGCAGTTCTTC. It specifies CASSFSWNEQFF.

V is TRBV30 and J is TRBJ1-1; no clear D gene. The CDR3 loop spans 11 amino acids. V lost 1 base to trimming and J lost 7 bases, with 7 bases between them. Germline loops: CDR1 GTSNPN, CDR2 SVGIG (reference sequence). Here the CDR3 reads CAWSGSGEAFF. CDR3 DNA sequence: TGTGCCTGGAGTGGATCTGGTGAAGCTTTCTTT.

The chain is built from TRBV5-5 and TRBJ1-4, with D hard to call. The V gene lost 2 bases and the J gene lost 7 bases, with 15 bases spanning the gap. CDR3 length: 15 residues. Per germline, CDR1 SGHKS and CDR2 YYEKEE (reference sequence). The CDR3 reads CASSLEQVLGEKLFF. The CDR3, as DNA: TGTGCCAGCAGCTTAGAACAAGTCTTGGGTGAAAAACTGTTTTTT.

The chain uses TRBV10-3 and TRBJ1-2; D is unresolved. V lost 4 bases and J lost 4, with 7 bases in between. Germline V gene data show CDR1 as ENHRY and CDR2 as SYGVKD. The CDR3 contains 12 residues. The CDR3 is CAISAGVYGYTF. CDR3 nucleotide sequence: TGTGCCATCAGTGCTGGGGTCTATGGCTACACCTTC.

Comments on this clone: Other DNA sequences from this sample encode an identical CDR3 as well. The rearrangement links TRBV5-1 to TRBJ2-1; 10 bases map to TRBD1. The V gene end was trimmed by 0 bases and the J gene end by 6 bases; junction bases not matched to a gene: 0. Germline-derived CDR1 and CDR2 are SGHRS and YFSETQ. The CDR3 totals 14 residues. The CDR3 region has the DNA TGCGCCAGCAGCTTGGGGACAGGGGGCAATGAGCAGTTCTTC. It yields the protein CASSLGTGGNEQFF.

V gene TRBV19 combines with J gene TRBJ2-4; D gene ambiguous. V lost 3 bases, J lost 2 bases, and 8 bases lay in between. CDR1 and CDR2 from the germline V gene are LNHDA and SQIVND (reference sequence). This CDR3 has 14 amino acids. The CDR3 loop is CASSMLMSKNIQYF. CDR3 bases: TGTGCCAGTAGTATGTTGATGTCCAAAAACATTCAGTACTTC.

The rearrangement joins TRBV11-3 to TRBJ2-2; TRBD1 matches at 7 bases. Germline-derived CDR1 and CDR2 are SGHNT and YENEEA. V shed 3 bases and J 3 bases; nucleotides not matched to a gene: 10. The CDR3 consists of 17 residues. CDR3 loop: CASSFSPGQDHTGELFF. For the CDR3, the DNA is TGTGCCAGCAGCTTTTCCCCTGGACAGGACCACACCGGGGAGCTGTTTTTT.

A remark on this clone: A junction end diverges from the germline sequence, so it may reflect a read error. This same CDR3 is encoded by further DNA sequences in the sample. The rearrangement uses TRBV15 and TRBJ1-1, with 9 bases identical to TRBD1. CDR3 length: 18 amino acids. Germline assignment: CDR1 LNHNV and CDR2 YYDKDF (reference sequence). For the CDR3, the DNA is TGTGCCACCAGCAGACGTACAGGGGGCCCCCTGGGGAACACTGAGGCTTTCTTT. This gives the protein CATSRRTGGPLGNTEAFF.